This T cell receptor beta chain was captured in a study of Graves' ophthalmopathy and Graves' hyperthyroidism. Whole-study findings and limits: Sensitivity of approximately 90% and specificity of approximately 76% were achieved when a 13-signature model separated ophthalmopathy from stable hyperthyroidism.

The TCR beta CDR3 regions underwent amplification from RNA transcripts. HTBI primers served in a first-round RT-PCR, which a second-round multiplex PCR followed. TCRdb redid the calling of the multiplex PCR reads with MiXCR, one entry per CDR3 protein. This sample has just over 600,000 distinct CDR3 sequences, with around a fifth found just once. This clonotype turned up a few times. Its matching antigen is unknown. Diagnosis used clinical symptoms, serum thyroxine, TRAb, thyroid ultrasound and orbital computed tomography. Trimming removed 1 base from V and 4 bases from J; junction bases left unmatched: 4. The V gene's germline CDR1 is SGHDN and CDR2 FVKESK. The CDR3 sequence is 15 residues long.

The sequenced material came from peripheral blood. This sequence originates from a woman younger than 30 with stable Graves' hyperthyroidism. Some clones in this sample may be carry-over from other donors' samples. The J gene is TRBJ1-3, the V gene TRBV14, with 7 bases identical to TRBD1. The CDR3 protein is CASSQAGQIGNTIYF. The CDR3 coding sequence is TGTGCCAGCAGCCAAGCGGGACAGATAGGAAACACCATATATTTT.